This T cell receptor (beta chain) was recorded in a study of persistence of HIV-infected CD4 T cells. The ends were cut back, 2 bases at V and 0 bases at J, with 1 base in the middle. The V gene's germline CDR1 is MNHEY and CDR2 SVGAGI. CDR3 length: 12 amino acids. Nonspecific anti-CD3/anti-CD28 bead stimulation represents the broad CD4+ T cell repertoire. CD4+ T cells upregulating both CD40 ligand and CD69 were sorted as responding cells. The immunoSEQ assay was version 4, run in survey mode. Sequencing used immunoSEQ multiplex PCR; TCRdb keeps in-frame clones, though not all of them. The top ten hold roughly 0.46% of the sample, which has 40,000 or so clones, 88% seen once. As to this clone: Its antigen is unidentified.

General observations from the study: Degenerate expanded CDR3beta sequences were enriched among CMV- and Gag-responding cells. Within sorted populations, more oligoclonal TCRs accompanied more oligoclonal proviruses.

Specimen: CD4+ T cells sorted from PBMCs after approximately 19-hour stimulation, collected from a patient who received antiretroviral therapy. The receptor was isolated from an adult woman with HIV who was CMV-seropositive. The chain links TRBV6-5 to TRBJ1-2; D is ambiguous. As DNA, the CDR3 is TGTGCCAGCAGTTACACTAACTATGGCTACACCTTC. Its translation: CASSYTNYGYTF.